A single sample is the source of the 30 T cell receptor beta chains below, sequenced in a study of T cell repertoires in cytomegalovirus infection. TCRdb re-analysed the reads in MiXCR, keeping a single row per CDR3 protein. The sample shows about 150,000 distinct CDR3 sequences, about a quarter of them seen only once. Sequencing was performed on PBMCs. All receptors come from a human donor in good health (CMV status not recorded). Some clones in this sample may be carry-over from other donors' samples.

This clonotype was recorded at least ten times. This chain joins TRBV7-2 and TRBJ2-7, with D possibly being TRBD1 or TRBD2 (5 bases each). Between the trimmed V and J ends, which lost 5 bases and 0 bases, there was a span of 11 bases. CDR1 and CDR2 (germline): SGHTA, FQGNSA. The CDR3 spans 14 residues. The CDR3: CASSPGPSSYEQYF. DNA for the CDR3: TGTGCCAGCAGCCCGGGACCCTCCTCCTACGAGCAGTACTTC.

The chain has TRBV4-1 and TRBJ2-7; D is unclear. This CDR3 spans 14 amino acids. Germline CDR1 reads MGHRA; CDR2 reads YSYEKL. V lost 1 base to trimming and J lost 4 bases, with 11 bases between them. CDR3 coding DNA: TGCGCCAGCAGCCAAGCGGCCAGCACTTACGAGCAGTACTTC. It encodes CASSQAASTYEQYF.

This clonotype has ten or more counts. The CDR3 nucleotides read TGTGCCAGCAGCTTAGGGGACAGGGGTTTCGGGACCCAGTACTTC. As protein: CASSLGDRGFGTQYF. The genes are TRBV7-2 and TRBJ2-5; 10 positions match TRBD1. Germline V CDR1 and CDR2: SGHTA, FQGNSA. Unmatched junction bases numbered 6, after V lost 1 base and J lost 7 bases. The CDR3 extends over 15 amino acids.

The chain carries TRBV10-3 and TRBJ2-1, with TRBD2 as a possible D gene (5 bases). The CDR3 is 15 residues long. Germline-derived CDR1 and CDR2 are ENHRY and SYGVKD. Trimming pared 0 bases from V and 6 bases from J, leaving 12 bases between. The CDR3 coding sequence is TGTGCCATCAGTGAGTCGAGCGTAGCGCGCAATGAGCAGTTCTTC. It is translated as CAISESSVARNEQFF.

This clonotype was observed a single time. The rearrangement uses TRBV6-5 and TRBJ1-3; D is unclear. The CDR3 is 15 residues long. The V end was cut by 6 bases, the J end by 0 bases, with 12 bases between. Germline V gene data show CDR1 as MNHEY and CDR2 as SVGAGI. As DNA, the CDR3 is TGTGCCAGCAGCCCTGACGAGAACTCTGGAAACACCATATATTTT. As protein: CASSPDENSGNTIYF.

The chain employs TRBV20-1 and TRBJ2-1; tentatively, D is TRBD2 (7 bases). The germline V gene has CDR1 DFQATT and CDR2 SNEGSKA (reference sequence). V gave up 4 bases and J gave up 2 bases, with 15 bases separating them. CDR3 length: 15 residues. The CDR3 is CSATMRGGTYNEQFF. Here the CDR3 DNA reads TGCAGTGCTACCATGAGGGGGGGGACCTACAATGAGCAGTTCTTC.

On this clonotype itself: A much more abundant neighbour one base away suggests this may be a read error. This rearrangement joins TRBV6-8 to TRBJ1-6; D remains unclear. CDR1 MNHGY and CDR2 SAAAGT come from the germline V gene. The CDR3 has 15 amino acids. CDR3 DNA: TGTGCCAGCAATTACTCGGATTCGATCGGTTCACCCCTCCACTTT. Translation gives CASNYSDSIGSPLHF.

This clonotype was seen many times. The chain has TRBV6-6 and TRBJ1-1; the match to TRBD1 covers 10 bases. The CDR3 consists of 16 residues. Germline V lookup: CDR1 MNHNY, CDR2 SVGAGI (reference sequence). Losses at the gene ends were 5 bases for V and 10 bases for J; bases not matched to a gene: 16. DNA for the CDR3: TGTGCCAGCAGTACTCCCTCTCGGACAGGGGGGAAGGGAGCTTTCTTT. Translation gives CASSTPSRTGGKGAFF.

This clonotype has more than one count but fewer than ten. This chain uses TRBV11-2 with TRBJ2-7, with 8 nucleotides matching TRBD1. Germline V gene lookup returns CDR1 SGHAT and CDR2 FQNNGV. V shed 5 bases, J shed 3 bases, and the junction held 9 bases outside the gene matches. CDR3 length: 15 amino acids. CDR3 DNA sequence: TGTGCCAGCAGCCCGAACTCGGGACAGGTCTACGAGCAGTACTTC. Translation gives CASSPNSGQVYEQYF. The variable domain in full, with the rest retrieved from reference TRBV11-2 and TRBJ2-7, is EAGVAQSPRYKIIEKRQSVAFWCNPISGHATLYWYQQILGQGPKLLIQFQNNGVVDDSQLPKDRFSAERLKGVDSTLKIQPAKLEDSAVYLCASSPNSGQVYEQYFGPGTRLTVT.

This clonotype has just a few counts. CDR3 bases: TGTGCCAGCAGCTTAGTGGCTAGCGGGGTACTTCAAGAGACCCAGTACTTC. It encodes CASSLVASGVLQETQYF. The chain joins TRBV7-8 to TRBJ2-5, with TRBD2 identical over 9 bases. Trimming at V came to 1 base and at J to 2 bases, leaving 8 bases not matched to a gene. The length of the CDR3 is 17 residues. Germline CDR1 reads SGHVS; CDR2 reads FQNEAQ. The variable domain in full, completed from reference TRBV7-8 and TRBJ2-5, reads GAGVSQSPRYKVAKRGQDVALRCDPISGHVSLFWYQQALGQGPEFLTYFQNEAQLDKSGLPSDRFFAERPEGSVSTLKIQRTQQEDSAVYLCASSLVASGVLQETQYFGPGTRLLVL.

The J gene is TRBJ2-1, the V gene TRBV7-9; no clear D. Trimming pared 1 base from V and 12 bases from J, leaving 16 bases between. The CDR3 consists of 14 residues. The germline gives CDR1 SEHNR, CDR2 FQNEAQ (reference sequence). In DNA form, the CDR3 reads TGTGCCAGCAGCTTAGACAGTAGGGCAACGGGGCAGTTCTTC. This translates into CASSLDSRATGQFF.

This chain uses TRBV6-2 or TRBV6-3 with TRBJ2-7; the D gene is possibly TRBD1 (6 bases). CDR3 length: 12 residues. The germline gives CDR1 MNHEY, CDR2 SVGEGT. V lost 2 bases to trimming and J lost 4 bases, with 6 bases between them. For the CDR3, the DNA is TGTGCCAGCAGTTACGGACAGTACGAGCAGTACTTC. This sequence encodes CASSYGQYEQYF.

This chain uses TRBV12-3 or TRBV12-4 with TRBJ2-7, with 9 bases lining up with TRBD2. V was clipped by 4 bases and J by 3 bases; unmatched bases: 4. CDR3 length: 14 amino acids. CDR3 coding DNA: TGTGCCAGCAGTTCCGGGACTAGCAGCTACGAGCAGTACTTC. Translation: CASSSGTSSYEQYF.

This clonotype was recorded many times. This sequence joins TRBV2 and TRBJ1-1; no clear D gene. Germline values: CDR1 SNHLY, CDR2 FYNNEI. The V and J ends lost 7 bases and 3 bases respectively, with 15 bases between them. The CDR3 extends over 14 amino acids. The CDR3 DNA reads TGTGCCAGCATGAGGTTGGATATGGACACTGAAGCTTTCTTT. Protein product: CASMRLDMDTEAFF.

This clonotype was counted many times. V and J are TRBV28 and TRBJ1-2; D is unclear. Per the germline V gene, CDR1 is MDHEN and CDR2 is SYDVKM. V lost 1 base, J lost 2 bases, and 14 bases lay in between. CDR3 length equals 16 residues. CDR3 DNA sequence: TGTGCCAGCAGTTTATCCCTACCCAGACGGAACTATGGCTACACCTTC. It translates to CASSLSLPRRNYGYTF.

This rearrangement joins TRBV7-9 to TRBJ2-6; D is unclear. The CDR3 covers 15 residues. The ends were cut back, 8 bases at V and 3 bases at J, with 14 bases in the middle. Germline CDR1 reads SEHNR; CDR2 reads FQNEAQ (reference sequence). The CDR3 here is CASGTPPGGANVLTF. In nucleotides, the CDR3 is TGTGCCAGCGGCACCCCCCCTGGTGGGGCCAACGTCCTGACTTTC.

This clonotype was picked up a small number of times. The CDR3 reads CASSQRVIDTQYF. The DNA for the CDR3 is TGTGCCAGTAGCCAGAGGGTCATAGATACGCAGTATTTT. This chain links TRBV19 with TRBJ2-3; perhaps TRBD2 as D (5 bases). The CDR3 contains 13 residues. Germline lookup yields CDR1 LNHDA and CDR2 SQIVND (reference sequence). V was clipped by 6 bases and J by 5 bases, with 12 bases between them.

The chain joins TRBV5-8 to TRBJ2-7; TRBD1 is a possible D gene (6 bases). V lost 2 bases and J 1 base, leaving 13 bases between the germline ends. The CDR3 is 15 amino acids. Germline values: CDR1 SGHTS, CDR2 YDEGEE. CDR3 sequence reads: CASSFPWTVSYEQYF. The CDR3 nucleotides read TGTGCCAGCAGCTTTCCGTGGACAGTATCCTACGAGCAGTACTTC.

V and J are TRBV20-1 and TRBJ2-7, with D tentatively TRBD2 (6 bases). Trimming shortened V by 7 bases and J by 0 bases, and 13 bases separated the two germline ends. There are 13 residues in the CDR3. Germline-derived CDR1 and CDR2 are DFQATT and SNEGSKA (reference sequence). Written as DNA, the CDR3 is TGCAGTGTTTTGAGGGAGGCCTCCTACGAGCAGTACTTC. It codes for CSVLREASYEQYF.

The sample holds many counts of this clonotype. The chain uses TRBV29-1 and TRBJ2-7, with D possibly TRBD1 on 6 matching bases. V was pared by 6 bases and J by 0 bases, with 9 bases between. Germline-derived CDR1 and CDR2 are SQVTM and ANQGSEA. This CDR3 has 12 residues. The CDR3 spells CSVQQGSYEQYF. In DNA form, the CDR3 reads TGCAGCGTGCAACAGGGCTCCTACGAGCAGTACTTC.

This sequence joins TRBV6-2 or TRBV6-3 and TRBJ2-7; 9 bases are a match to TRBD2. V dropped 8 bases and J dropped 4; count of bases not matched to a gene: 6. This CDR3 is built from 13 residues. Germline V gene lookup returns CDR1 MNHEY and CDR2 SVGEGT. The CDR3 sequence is CASRKLAGYEQYF. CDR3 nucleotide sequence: TGTGCCAGCCGTAAGCTAGCGGGATACGAGCAGTACTTC.

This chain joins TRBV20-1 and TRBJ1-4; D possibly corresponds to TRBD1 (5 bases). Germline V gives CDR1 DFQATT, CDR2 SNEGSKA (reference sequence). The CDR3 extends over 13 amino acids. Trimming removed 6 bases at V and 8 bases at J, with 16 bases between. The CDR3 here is CSARSGGDEKLFF. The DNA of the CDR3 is TGCAGTGCGCGGTCCGGGGGAGACGAAAAACTGTTTTTT.

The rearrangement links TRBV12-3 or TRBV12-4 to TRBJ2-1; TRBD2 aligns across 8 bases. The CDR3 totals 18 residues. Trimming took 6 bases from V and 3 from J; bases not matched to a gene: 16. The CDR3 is CASRHRLATPPRYNEQFF. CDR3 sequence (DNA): TGTGCCAGCAGGCACCGACTAGCGACCCCCCCCCGCTACAATGAGCAGTTCTTC.

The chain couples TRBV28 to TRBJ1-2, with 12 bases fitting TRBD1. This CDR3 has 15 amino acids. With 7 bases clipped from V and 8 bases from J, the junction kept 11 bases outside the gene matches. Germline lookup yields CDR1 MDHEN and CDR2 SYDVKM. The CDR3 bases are TGTGCCAGCACCACCCCGGGACAGGGGGCACAGGGCTACACCTTC. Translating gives CASTTPGQGAQGYTF.

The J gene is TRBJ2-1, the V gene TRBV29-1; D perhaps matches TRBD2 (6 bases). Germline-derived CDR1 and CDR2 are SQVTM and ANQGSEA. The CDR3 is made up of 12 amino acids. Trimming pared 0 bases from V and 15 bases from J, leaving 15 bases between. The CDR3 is CSVEDGYLGGFF. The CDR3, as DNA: TGCAGCGTTGAAGACGGATACCTGGGGGGGTTCTTC.

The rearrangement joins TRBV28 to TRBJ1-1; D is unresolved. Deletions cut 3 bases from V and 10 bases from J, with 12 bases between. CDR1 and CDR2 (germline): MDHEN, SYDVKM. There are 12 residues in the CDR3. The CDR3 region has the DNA TGTGCCAGCAGTTTCGTGGGGAGAGGAGCTTTCTTT. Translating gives CASSFVGRGAFF.

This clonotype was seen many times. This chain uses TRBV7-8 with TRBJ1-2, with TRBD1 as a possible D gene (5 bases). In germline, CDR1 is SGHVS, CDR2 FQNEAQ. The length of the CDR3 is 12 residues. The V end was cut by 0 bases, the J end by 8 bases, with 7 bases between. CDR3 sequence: CASSLAGEGYTF. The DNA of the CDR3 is TGTGCCAGCAGCTTAGCGGGGGAAGGCTACACCTTC.

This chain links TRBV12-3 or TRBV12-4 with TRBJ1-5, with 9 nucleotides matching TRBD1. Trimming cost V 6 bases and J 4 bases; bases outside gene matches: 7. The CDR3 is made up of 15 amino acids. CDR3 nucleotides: TGTGCCAGCAGCCAGGACAGGGGAATGAATCAGCCCCAGCATTTT. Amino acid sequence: CASSQDRGMNQPQHF.

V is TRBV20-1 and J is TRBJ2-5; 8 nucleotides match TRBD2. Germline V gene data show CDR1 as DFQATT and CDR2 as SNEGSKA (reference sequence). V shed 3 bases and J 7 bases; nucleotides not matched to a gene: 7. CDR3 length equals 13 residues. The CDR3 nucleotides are TGCAGTGCTAGCCCGGGGGGGGTAGGGACCCAGTACTTC. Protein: CSASPGGVGTQYF.

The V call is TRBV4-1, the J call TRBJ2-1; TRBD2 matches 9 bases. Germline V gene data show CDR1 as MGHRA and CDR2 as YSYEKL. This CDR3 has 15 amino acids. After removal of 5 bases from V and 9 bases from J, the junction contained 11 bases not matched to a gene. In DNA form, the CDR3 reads TGCGCCAGCAGCGTGATAGGACCACTAGCGGGTGAGCAGTTCTTC. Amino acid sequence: CASSVIGPLAGEQFF.